The source of this T cell receptor (beta chain) is a study of cytomegalovirus exposure and HLA in healthy donors. V lost 3 bases, J lost 5 bases, and 19 bases lay in between. The CDR3 contains 16 residues. CDR1 is LNHDA, CDR2 SQIVND, per germline (reference sequence). Use of 60 Vbeta and 13 Jbeta primers characterized the PCR. Repertoires were generated with immunoSEQ multiplex PCR, while TCRdb's copy carries only in-frame clones and drops some. The sample lists 90,000 to 150,000 clones; around 60% were seen once. The origin of this receptor is a middle-aged man in good health and CMV-seropositive. The J gene is TRBJ1-2, the V gene TRBV19, with a possible D match to TRBD1 (6 bases). The sequenced material came from PBMCs. The CDR3 DNA reads as TGTGCCAGTAGTATGATATATGGTGGCAGGGGTTATGGCTACACCTTC. Its translation: CASSMIYGGRGYGYTF.